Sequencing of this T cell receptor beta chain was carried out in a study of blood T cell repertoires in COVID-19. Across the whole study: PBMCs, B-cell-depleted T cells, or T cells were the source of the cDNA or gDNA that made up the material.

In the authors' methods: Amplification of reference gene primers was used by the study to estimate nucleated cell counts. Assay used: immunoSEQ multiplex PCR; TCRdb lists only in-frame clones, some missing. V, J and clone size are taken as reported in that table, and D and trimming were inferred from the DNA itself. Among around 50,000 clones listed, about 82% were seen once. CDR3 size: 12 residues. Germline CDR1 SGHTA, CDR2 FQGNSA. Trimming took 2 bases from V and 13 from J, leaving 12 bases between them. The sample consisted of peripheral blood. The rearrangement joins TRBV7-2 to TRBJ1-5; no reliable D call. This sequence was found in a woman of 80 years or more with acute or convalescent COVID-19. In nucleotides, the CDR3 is TGTGCCAGCAGCTTACTGGCAGGAACACAGCATTTT. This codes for CASSLLAGTQHF.